This T cell receptor (beta chain) was sequenced during a study of T cell repertoires in cytomegalovirus infection. V lost 5 bases and J 5 bases, leaving 7 bases between the germline ends. Germline assignment: CDR1 SEHNR and CDR2 FQNEAQ (reference sequence). There are 12 residues in the CDR3. In its sample, this clonotype was seen many times. Its matching antigen is unknown. Study results and caveats: Public TCR beta family frequency separated CMV-and-HLA carriers, including in an independent cohort. Dominating the ex vivo response were TCR beta clonotypes that were CMV-specific and HLA-C-restricted.

From the reads, TCRdb called clonotypes with MiXCR, one entry per CDR3 protein. The table lists 480,000 or so distinct CDR3 sequences, about 11% of them singletons. The sample was PBMCs. The genes are TRBV7-9 and TRBJ1-5; unclear D gene. The TCR comes from a human donor in good health (CMV status not recorded). Some clones in this sample may be carry-over from other donors' samples. CDR3 residues: CASSLQYQPQHF. CDR3 nucleotide sequence: TGTGCCAGCAGCCTCCAATATCAGCCCCAGCATTTT.